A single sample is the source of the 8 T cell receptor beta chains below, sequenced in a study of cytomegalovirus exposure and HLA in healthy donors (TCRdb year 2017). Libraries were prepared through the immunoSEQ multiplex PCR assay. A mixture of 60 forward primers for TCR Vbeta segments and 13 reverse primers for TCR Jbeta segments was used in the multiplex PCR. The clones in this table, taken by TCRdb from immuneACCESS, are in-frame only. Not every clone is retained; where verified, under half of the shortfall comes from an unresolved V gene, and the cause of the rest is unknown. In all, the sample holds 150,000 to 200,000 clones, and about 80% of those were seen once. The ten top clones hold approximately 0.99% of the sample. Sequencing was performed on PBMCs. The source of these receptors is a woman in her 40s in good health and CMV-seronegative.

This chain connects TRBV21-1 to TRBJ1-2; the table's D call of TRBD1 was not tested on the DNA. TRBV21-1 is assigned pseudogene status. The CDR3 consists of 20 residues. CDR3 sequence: CASSKVSRTAPLSSHDGYTF. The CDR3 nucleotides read TGTGCCAGCAGCAAAGTCTCAAGGACAGCACCTCTTTCTTCTCACGATGGCTACACCTTC.

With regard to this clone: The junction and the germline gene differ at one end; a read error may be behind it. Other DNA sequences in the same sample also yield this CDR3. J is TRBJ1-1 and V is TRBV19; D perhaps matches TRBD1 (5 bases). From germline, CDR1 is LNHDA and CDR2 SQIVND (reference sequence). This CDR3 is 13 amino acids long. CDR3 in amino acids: CASYDGADTEAFF. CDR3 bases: TGTGCCAGTTACGACGGTGCGGACACTGAAGCCTTCTTT.

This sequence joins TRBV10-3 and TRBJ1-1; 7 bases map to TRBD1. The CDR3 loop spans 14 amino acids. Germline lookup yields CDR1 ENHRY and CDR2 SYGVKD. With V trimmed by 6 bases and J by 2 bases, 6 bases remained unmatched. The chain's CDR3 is CAIRPGQLNTEAFF. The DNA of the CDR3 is TGTGCCATCAGGCCGGGACAGCTAAACACTGAAGCTTTCTTT.

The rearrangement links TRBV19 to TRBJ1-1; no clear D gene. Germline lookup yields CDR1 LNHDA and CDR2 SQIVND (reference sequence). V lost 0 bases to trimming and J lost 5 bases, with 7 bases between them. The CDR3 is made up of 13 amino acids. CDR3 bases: TGTGCCAGTAGTATAGATTACGAGACTGAAGCTTTCTTT. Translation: CASSIDYETEAFF.

In nucleotides, the CDR3 is TGTGCCAGCAGCTTGGGGAGTGATCAGCCCCAGCATTTT. Protein sequence: CASSLGSDQPQHF. The rearrangement links TRBV5-6 to TRBJ1-5; D not certain. This CDR3 comprises 13 residues. V was pared by 0 bases and J by 5 bases, with 6 bases between. Germline-derived CDR1 and CDR2 are SGHDT and YYEEEE.

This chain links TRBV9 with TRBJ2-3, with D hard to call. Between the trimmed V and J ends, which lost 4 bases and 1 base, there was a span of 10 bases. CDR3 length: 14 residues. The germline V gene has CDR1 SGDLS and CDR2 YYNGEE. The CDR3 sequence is CASSTHPGTDTQYF. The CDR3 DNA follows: TGTGCCAGCAGCACTCACCCGGGCACAGATACGCAGTATTTT.

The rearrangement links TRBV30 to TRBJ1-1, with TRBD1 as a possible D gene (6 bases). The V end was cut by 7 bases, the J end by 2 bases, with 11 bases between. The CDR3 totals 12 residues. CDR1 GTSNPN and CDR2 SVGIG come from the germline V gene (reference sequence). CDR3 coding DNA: TGTGCCTCCACGACAGGAAACACTGAAGCTTTCTTT. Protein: CASTTGNTEAFF.

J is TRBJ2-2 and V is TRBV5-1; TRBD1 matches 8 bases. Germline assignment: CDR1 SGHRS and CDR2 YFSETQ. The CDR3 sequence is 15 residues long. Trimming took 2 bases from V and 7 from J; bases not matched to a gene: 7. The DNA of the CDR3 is TGCGCCAGCAGCTTTCGGACAGGGTACGGCGGGGAGCTGTTTTTT. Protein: CASSFRTGYGGELFF.